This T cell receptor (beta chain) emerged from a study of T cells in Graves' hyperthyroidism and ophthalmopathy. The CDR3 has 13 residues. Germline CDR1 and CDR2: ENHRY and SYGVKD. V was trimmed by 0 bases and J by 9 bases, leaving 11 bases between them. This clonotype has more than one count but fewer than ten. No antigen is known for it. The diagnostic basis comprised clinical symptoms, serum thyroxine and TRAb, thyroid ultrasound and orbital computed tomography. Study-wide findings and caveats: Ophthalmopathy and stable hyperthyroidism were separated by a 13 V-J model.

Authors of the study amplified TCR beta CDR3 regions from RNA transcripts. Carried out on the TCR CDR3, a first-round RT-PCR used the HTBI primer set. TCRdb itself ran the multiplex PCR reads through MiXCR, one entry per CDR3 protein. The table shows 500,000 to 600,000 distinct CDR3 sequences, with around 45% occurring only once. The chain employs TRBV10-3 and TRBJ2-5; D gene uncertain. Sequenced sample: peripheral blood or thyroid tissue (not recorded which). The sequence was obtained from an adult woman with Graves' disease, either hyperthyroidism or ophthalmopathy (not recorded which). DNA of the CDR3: TGTGCCATCAGTGAGTCTCATGGGTCGCCCCAGTACTTC. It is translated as CAISESHGSPQYF.